The 20 T cell receptor beta chains in this list originate from one sample, sequenced in a study of control samples from healthy donors and cancer patients. TCRdb's copy holds only in-frame clones and misses some; the assay was immunoSEQ multiplex PCR. The repertoire includes some 100,000 clones, about 86% of them detected once, and less than 15% sits in the top ten. Sequencing was done on a sample of blood. The receptors here all came from a man aged 30 to 39 in good health.

This chain joins TRBV18 and TRBJ2-7; 9 bases map to TRBD1. Germline V gene data show CDR1 as KGHSH and CDR2 as LQKENI. The ends lost 4 bases at V and 10 bases at J; junction bases unmatched: 11. The CDR3 runs to 14 residues. The DNA of the CDR3 is TGTGCCAGCTCACTCCGGGACAGGGATGGTCGCCAGTACTTC. This codes for CASSLRDRDGRQYF.

Only one count was recorded for this clone. The chain is built from TRBV5-1 and TRBJ2-5; D is uncertain. Trimming took 1 base from V and 3 from J, leaving 10 bases between them. The CDR3 contains 14 residues. Germline CDR1 reads SGHRS; CDR2 reads YFSETQ. The CDR3 nucleotides are TGCGCCAGCAGCTTGTCTCTTGGGGAAGAGACCCAGTACTTC. Translating gives CASSLSLGEETQYF.

The chain combines TRBV11-1 with TRBJ2-1; D might be TRBD1 or TRBD2, each matching 6 bases. The CDR3 sequence is 15 residues long. Trimming removed 6 bases at V and 2 bases at J, with 14 bases between. In germline, CDR1 is SGHAT, CDR2 FQDESV (reference sequence). The CDR3, as DNA: TGTGCCAGCAGTCGAGGGGGGAGCACCTACAATGAGCAGTTCTTC. This sequence encodes CASSRGGSTYNEQFF. Looking up the rest from reference TRBV11-1 and TRBJ2-1 gives the full variable domain: EAEVAQSPRYKITEKSQAVAFWCDPISGHATLYWYRQILGQGPELLVQFQDESVVDDSQLPKDRFSAERLKGVDSTLKIQPAELGDSAMYLCASSRGGSTYNEQFFGPGTRLTVL.

The rearrangement uses TRBV4-2 and TRBJ2-7; D may match TRBD1 or TRBD2 (5 bases each). Between the trimmed V and J ends, which lost 1 base and 6 bases, there was a span of 13 bases. Germline V lookup: CDR1 LGHNA, CDR2 YNFKEQ. CDR3 length: 14 amino acids. The CDR3 loop is CASSQASPGSEQYF. The CDR3, as DNA: TGTGCCAGCAGCCAAGCTTCGCCAGGGAGCGAGCAGTACTTC.

V usage is TRBV23-1 and J usage is TRBJ2-6; D may be TRBD1 (5 bases). TRBV23-1 is identified as an open reading frame with a role that is uncertain. CDR3 length: 21 amino acids. The ends were cut back, 3 bases at V and 0 bases at J, with 24 bases in the middle. The CDR3 is CASSHFGHPRERRSGANVLTF. CDR3 coding DNA: TGCGCCAGCAGTCATTTTGGCCACCCCAGGGAAAGGCGCTCTGGGGCCAACGTCCTGACTTTC.

The CDR3 DNA is TGTGCCAGCAGCTTGGCGACAGATAACTATGGCTACACCTTC. This gives the protein CASSLATDNYGYTF. V is TRBV5-4 and J is TRBJ1-2; D is possibly TRBD1 (5 bases). Germline CDR1 SGHNT, CDR2 YYREEE (reference sequence). This CDR3 contains 14 residues. Trimming stripped 0 bases from V and 1 base from J, with 7 bases between.

V and J are TRBV7-3 and TRBJ1-1; the D gene is possibly TRBD1 (5 bases). V gave up 2 bases and J gave up 4 bases, with 20 bases separating them. The CDR3 has 17 amino acids. Germline values: CDR1 SGHTA, CDR2 FQGTGA. CDR3 coding DNA: TGTGCCAGCAGCTTAGTGGCCAGAGGGGAGTTGGGCACTGAAGCTTTCTTT. It codes for CASSLVARGELGTEAFF.

The CDR3 DNA sequence: TGCGCCAGCACCCTGGAGAAGAACATGAACACTGAAGCTTTCTTT. It specifies CASTLEKNMNTEAFF. The rearrangement uses TRBV5-1 and TRBJ1-1; D remains ambiguous. From germline, CDR1 is SGHRS and CDR2 YFSETQ. Trimming pared 6 bases from V and 0 bases from J, leaving 15 bases between. The CDR3 spans 15 residues.

This clone was detected once. The J gene is TRBJ2-7, the V gene TRBV19, with a possible D match to TRBD2 (6 bases). Trimming removed 10 bases at V and 4 bases at J, with 14 bases between. This CDR3 is built from 12 residues. From germline, CDR1 is LNHDA and CDR2 SQIVND (reference sequence). CDR3 sequence reads: CATIGSGYEQYF. Here the CDR3 DNA reads TGTGCCACTATCGGGAGTGGGTACGAGCAGTACTTC.

The V and J genes are TRBV18 and TRBJ2-5; weak D call: TRBD2 (5 bases). Germline V gene lookup returns CDR1 KGHSH and CDR2 LQKENI. V lost 3 bases and J lost 5, with 10 bases in between. The CDR3 runs to 13 residues. The chain's CDR3 is CASSPGPGETQYF. DNA of the CDR3: TGTGCCAGCTCACCCGGGCCGGGGGAGACCCAGTACTTC.

The chain joins TRBV5-6 to TRBJ1-2; 8 bases map to TRBD1. The CDR3 length is 15 residues. Germline V gene data show CDR1 as SGHDT and CDR2 as YYEEEE. Trimming removed 0 bases from V and 6 bases from J; junction bases left unmatched: 7. CDR3 sequence: CASSLGIGQGHGYTF. The CDR3 DNA follows: TGTGCCAGCAGCTTGGGGATAGGACAGGGACATGGCTACACCTTC.

This sequence joins TRBV27 and TRBJ1-4; D gene unclear. In germline, CDR1 is MNHEY, CDR2 SMNVEV (reference sequence). V shed 5 bases and J shed 8 bases, with 3 bases lying between them. The CDR3 has 10 amino acids. The DNA of the CDR3 is TGTGCCAGCAGTCGGGAAAAACTGTTTTTT. The encoded protein is CASSREKLFF.

The chain uses TRBV14 and TRBJ1-1, with 12 bases lining up with TRBD1. This CDR3 spans 14 amino acids. Germline V lookup: CDR1 SGHDN, CDR2 FVKESK. V lost 3 bases and J lost 10; bases outside the gene matches: 6. CDR3 nucleotides: TGTGCCAGCAGCCAGCCGGGACAGGGGGCACGAGCTTTCTTT. Translated: CASSQPGQGARAFF.

This clone was picked up a small number of times. V gene TRBV29-1 combines with J gene TRBJ1-4, with 7 bases identical to TRBD1. Germline lookup yields CDR1 SQVTM and CDR2 ANQGSEA. With V trimmed by 5 bases and J by 6 bases, 6 bases remained unmatched. The CDR3 is made up of 13 amino acids. The CDR3 spells CSVSQGVYEKLFF. CDR3 coding DNA: TGCAGCGTTTCCCAGGGGGTTTATGAAAAACTGTTTTTT. Variable domain in full (rest from reference TRBV29-1 and TRBJ1-4): SAVISQKPSRDICQRGTSLTIQCQVDSQVTMMFWYRQQPGQSLTLIATANQGSEATYESGFVIDKFPISRPNLTFSTLTVSNMSPEDSSIYLCSVSQGVYEKLFFGSGTQLSVL.

The DNA of the CDR3 is TGTGCCAGCAGTGTTAGAGGGGGAGATACGCAGTATTTT. Protein sequence: CASSVRGGDTQYF. V and J are TRBV6-4 and TRBJ2-3, with D tentatively TRBD1 (6 bases). Germline CDR1 reads MRHNA; CDR2 reads SNTAGT. The CDR3 runs 13 residues. V lost 4 bases, J lost 5 bases, and 10 bases lay in between.

V gene TRBV5-4 combines with J gene TRBJ2-3, with TRBD2 as a possible D gene (6 bases). V was shortened by 0 bases and J by 1 base, with 9 bases between the two germline ends. The V gene's germline CDR1 is SGHNT and CDR2 YYREEE (reference sequence). CDR3 length: 15 amino acids. In nucleotides, the CDR3 is TGTGCCAGCAGCTTGGGTATAGCGGGCACAGATACGCAGTATTTT. The encoded protein is CASSLGIAGTDTQYF.

This clone was counted a single time. Here the CDR3 DNA reads TGCGCCAGCAGCTTGGATGTTAGCGGGAGCGGGGAGCAGTTCTTC. It is translated as CASSLDVSGSGEQFF. This rearrangement joins TRBV5-1 to TRBJ2-1, with 9 bases fitting TRBD2. V shed 0 bases, J shed 10 bases, and the junction held 8 bases outside the gene matches. The CDR3 consists of 15 residues. The germline CDR1 and CDR2 sequences are SGHRS and YFSETQ.

This clone was seen a single time. The chain's CDR3 is CASSSGFWAFF. CDR3 coding DNA: TGTGCCAGCAGTTCGGGTTTTTGGGCTTTCTTT. The genes are TRBV27 and TRBJ1-1; D gene unclear. Germline V lookup: CDR1 MNHEY, CDR2 SMNVEV (reference sequence). V was pared by 4 bases and J by 11 bases, with 11 bases between. The CDR3 sequence is 11 residues long.

The chain is built from TRBV11-2 and TRBJ2-1; 7 positions match TRBD1. Per the germline V gene, CDR1 is SGHAT and CDR2 is FQNNGV. Trimming at V came to 4 bases and at J to 7 bases, leaving 4 bases not matched to a gene. This CDR3 spans 13 amino acids. The CDR3 is CASSSTGRNEQFF. The CDR3 DNA follows: TGTGCCAGCAGCTCGACAGGGAGAAATGAGCAGTTCTTC. Combining the CDR3 with reference TRBV11-2 and TRBJ2-1 gives the whole variable domain EAGVAQSPRYKIIEKRQSVAFWCNPISGHATLYWYQQILGQGPKLLIQFQNNGVVDDSQLPKDRFSAERLKGVDSTLKIQPAKLEDSAVYLCASSSTGRNEQFFGPGTRLTVL.

This clone has just one count. CDR3 nucleotides: TGTGCCAGTAGTATGAGTCGCCTCTCCTACGAGCAGTACTTC. Its protein is CASSMSRLSYEQYF. V and J are TRBV19 and TRBJ2-7; D is undetermined. The CDR3 spans 14 residues. The V end lost 3 bases, the J end lost 0 bases, and 9 bases lay between the germline ends. Germline loops: CDR1 LNHDA, CDR2 SQIVND (reference sequence).